The clone carrying this T cell receptor (beta chain) was observed a handful of times. The antigen is undetermined. The sample belongs to a study of T cell repertoires in cytomegalovirus infection. The CDR3 loop spans 16 amino acids. V dropped 7 bases and J dropped 1; count of bases not matched to a gene: 10. The germline V gene has CDR1 DFQATT and CDR2 SNEGSKA (reference sequence). TCRdb fed the reads into MiXCR, producing one record per CDR3 protein. The table has around 900,000 distinct CDR3 sequences, approximately 31% seen once. The J gene is TRBJ1-1, the V gene TRBV20-1; the match to TRBD1 covers 12 bases. The sequence was collected from a human donor in good health (CMV status not recorded). Some clones in this sample may be carry-over from other donors' samples. This specimen consisted of cultured CD8+ T cells from PBMCs, obtained from culture after CMV antigen stimulation. The CDR3 protein is CSVSPGQGARNTEAFF. Here the CDR3 DNA reads TGCAGTGTTTCGCCGGGACAGGGGGCGCGGAACACTGAAGCTTTCTTT.